Listed below are T cell receptor beta chains from one sample, sequenced in a study of post-analysis software for immune sequencing data. One entry per CDR3 protein results from TCRdb running MiXCR on the PCR reads. The top ten hold 6% of the sample, which has about half a million distinct CDR3 sequences, less than 40% seen once. What was sequenced was blood. The receptors originated from a girl under 18 with multiple sclerosis. The conserved cysteine and the conserved F or W are not part of the CDR3 here.

TRBV20-1,TRBJ2-1,SASGGANNEQF
TRBV28,TRBJ2-7,ASSPGTGDDLQY
TRBV6-5,TRBJ2-7,ASSYSPRVSEQY
TRBV2,TRBJ2-5,ASSSSGQVGETQY
TRBV9,TRBJ2-6,ASSAGTPGANVLT
TRBV5-1,TRBJ1-1,ASSASGQGMNTEAF
TRBV20-1,TRBJ2-1,SATARSSYNEQF
TRBV11-2,TRBJ1-2,ASSPRQDSGYGYT
TRBV4-1,TRBJ1-4,ASSPVGGSYEKLF
TRBV20-1,TRBJ1-2,SARGRDPNYGYT
TRBV7-6,NA,ASSTLGTQY
TRBV7-2,TRBJ2-5,ASSSFRAGRTQY